Included here is one T cell receptor beta chain sequence, with context. This table comes from immunoSEQ multiplex PCR, and its TCRdb copy is limited to in-frame clones, with some not included. The table includes about 72,000 clones, around nine tenths detected once. The CDR3 has 16 amino acids. V lost 4 bases, J lost 2 bases, and 6 bases stayed unmatched. Looked up from germline, CDR1 is MGHRA and CDR2 is YSYEKL. The data were obtained in a study of T cell changes during pregnancy in multiple sclerosis. The specimen was peripheral blood, collected in the first trimester of pregnancy. The chain has TRBV4-1 and TRBJ1-4; 8 bases fit TRBD1. This TCR came from a female donor in good health, enrolled as a control in a pregnancy study. The CDR3 spells CASSRVWTGTNEKLFF. The CDR3 DNA reads TGCGCCAGCAGCCGCGTATGGACAGGGACTAATGAAAAACTGTTTTTT.